A selection of T cell receptor beta chains follows, all from one sample in a study of blood T cell repertoires in COVID-19. The table came from immunoSEQ multiplex PCR; TCRdb's copy has only in-frame clones and leaves some out. The repertoire consists of roughly 180,000 clones, with more than 75% occurring once and the leading ten covering around 8.9%. The sequencing sample was made of peripheral blood. The receptors here all came from a woman in her 50s with active or convalescent COVID-19. The CDR3 runs from the conserved cysteine through the conserved F or W. A D gene is named only where the DNA matches it firmly. Only some rows state a clone size, as once, few, many or a class for expanded clones.

>.|TRBV28|TRBJ1-1|.
CASSLPGGPLNTEAFF
TGTGCCAGCAGTTTGCCCGGGGGTCCTTTGAACACTGAAGCTTTCTTT
>.|TRBV4-2|TRBJ1-1|.
CASSQEGSGVMSEAFF
TGTGCCAGCAGCCAAGAAGGTTCAGGGGTTATGAGTGAAGCTTTCTTT
>TRBD2|TRBV19|TRBJ2-1|.
CASSMGGNRYNEQFF
TGTGCCAGTAGTATGGGGGGGAACAGGTACAATGAGCAGTTCTTC
>.|TRBV4-3|TRBJ1-4|.
CASSQAWPGVNEKLFF
TGCGCCAGCAGCCAAGCTTGGCCAGGGGTTAATGAAAAACTGTTTTTT
>TRBD2|TRBV2|TRBJ2-3|.
CASSERRLAGPDRGTQYF
TGTGCCAGCAGTGAAAGGCGCCTAGCGGGCCCGGACCGTGGTACGCAGTATTTT
>TRBD2|TRBV7-2|TRBJ2-1|.
CASSLASRGGYNEQFF
TGTGCCAGCAGCTTAGCGTCGCGGGGGGGCTACAATGAGCAGTTCTTC
>.|TRBV30|TRBJ2-1|.
CAWSLVGEQFF
TGTGCCTGGAGTCTCGTCGGTGAGCAGTTCTTC
>TRBD2|TRBV19|TRBJ2-3|.
CASSAGLAGLADTQYF
TGTGCCAGTAGTGCGGGACTAGCGGGCCTCGCGGATACGCAGTATTTT
>.|TRBV29-1|TRBJ2-2|.
CSAADTGELFF
TGCAGCGCTGCGGACACCGGGGAGCTGTTTTTT
>.|TRBV12-3/TRBV12-4|TRBJ1-3|.
CASSLHSGNTIYF
TGTGCCAGCAGTTTGCACAGTGGAAACACCATATATTTT
>.|TRBV25-1|TRBJ2-2|few
CASSEGAAYPTGELFF
TGTGCCAGCAGTGAAGGAGCGGCCTACCCAACCGGGGAGCTGTTTTTT
>TRBD1|TRBV28|TRBJ2-1|.
CASSPRDRGYNEQFF
TGTGCCAGCAGCCCCCGGGACAGAGGGTACAATGAGCAGTTCTTC
>.|TRBV3-1/TRBV3-2|TRBJ1-4|.
CASSHSQDRANEKLFF
TGTGCCAGCAGCCATTCACAGGATAGGGCTAATGAAAAACTGTTTTTT
>TRBD2|TRBV20-1|TRBJ2-3|.
CSASIGLAGYTDTQYF
TGCAGTGCTAGTATCGGGCTAGCGGGATACACAGATACGCAGTATTTT
>.|TRBV5-1|TRBJ1-2|.
CASSLDQGSYTF
TGCGCCAGCAGCTTGGATCAGGGCAGCTACACCTTC
>.|TRBV5-1|TRBJ1-1|once
CASSPVGGITEAFF
TGCGCCAGCAGCCCGGTTGGGGGCATCACTGAAGCTTTCTTT
>TRBD2|TRBV19|TRBJ2-3|.
CASSMPSGGQRGTQYF
TGTGCCAGTAGTATGCCCAGCGGGGGGCAAAGAGGAACGCAGTATTTT
>.|TRBV2|TRBJ2-3|.
CASSVPGYSEGTDTQYF
TGTGCCAGCAGTGTCCCGGGATACTCGGAGGGCACAGATACGCAGTATTTT
>.|TRBV30|TRBJ2-3|.
CAWTASIGDTQYF
TGTGCCTGGACAGCTAGCATCGGAGATACGCAGTATTTT
>.|TRBV20-1|TRBJ1-4|.
CSASLLSGGTNEKLFF
TGCAGTGCTAGTCTTCTTTCCGGGGGAACTAATGAAAAACTGTTTTTT
>.|TRBV5-8|TRBJ1-6|once
CASSLGQGIGSPLHF
TGTGCCAGCAGCTTGGGGCAGGGCATCGGTTCACCCCTCCACTTT
>.|TRBV28|TRBJ1-1|once
CASSLGDQGYFGTEAFF
TGTGCCAGCAGTTTAGGCGACCAGGGTTATTTTGGCACTGAAGCTTTCTTT
>.|TRBV19|TRBJ1-1|.
CASTNMGGAGTEAFF
TGTGCCAGTACTAATATGGGAGGTGCCGGCACTGAAGCTTTCTTT
>TRBD2|TRBV7-2|TRBJ2-1|.
CASSLASGSTYNEQFF
TGTGCCAGCAGCTTGGCAAGCGGGAGCACCTACAATGAGCAGTTCTTC
>TRBD2|TRBV18|TRBJ2-7|.
CASSQTSGGYEQYF
TGTGCCAGCTCACAGACTAGCGGGGGCTACGAGCAGTACTTC
>.|TRBV30|TRBJ1-5|.
CAWSKGGNQPQHF
TGTGCCTGGAGTAAGGGGGGCAATCAGCCCCAGCATTTT
>.|TRBV27|TRBJ1-4|few
CASSTTHEKLFF
TGTGCCAGCAGTACTACGCATGAAAAACTGTTTTTT
>TRBD1|TRBV4-1|TRBJ2-2|.
CASSQSGTGVPGELFF
TGCGCCAGCAGCCAATCCGGGACAGGGGTCCCCGGGGAGCTGTTTTTT
>TRBD1|TRBV3-1/TRBV3-2|TRBJ2-7|once
CASSAGTGASYEQYF
TGTGCCAGCAGTGCCGGGACAGGGGCCTCCTACGAGCAGTACTTC
>.|TRBV19|TRBJ1-5|.
CASSIAPTRPQHF
TGTGCCAGTAGTATAGCCCCCACAAGGCCCCAGCATTTT
>TRBD1|TRBV3-1/TRBV3-2|TRBJ2-7|.
CASSPRQGTYEQYF
TGTGCCAGCAGCCCACGACAGGGGACCTACGAGCAGTACTTC
>TRBD1|TRBV7-8|TRBJ1-2|.
CASSPNHNNRGSYGYTF
TGTGCCAGCAGCCCAAACCATAATAACAGGGGATCCTATGGCTACACCTTC
>TRBD1|TRBV19|TRBJ2-1|.
CASSIGQGLYPEQFF
TGTGCCAGTAGTATAGGACAGGGGTTATATCCTGAGCAGTTCTTC
>.|TRBV12-5|TRBJ2-5|.
CASGPGGGMQETQYF
TGTGCTAGTGGTCCAGGCGGAGGGATGCAAGAGACCCAGTACTTC
>TRBD2|TRBV19|TRBJ2-1|.
CASSMLGAGESNEQFF
TGTGCCAGTAGTATGTTGGGAGCGGGAGAAAGCAATGAGCAGTTCTTC
>TRBD1|TRBV4-1|TRBJ1-5|.
CASSQGDRVSNQPQHF
TGCGCCAGCAGCCAAGGGGACAGGGTAAGCAATCAGCCCCAGCATTTT
>TRBD2|TRBV3-1/TRBV3-2|TRBJ2-2|many
CASSQTGTSGRAHGELFF
TGTGCCAGCAGCCAAACCGGGACTAGCGGGAGGGCCCACGGGGAGCTGTTTTTT
>TRBD1|TRBV19|TRBJ1-5|.
CASSQPGQGNQPQHF
TGTGCCAGTAGTCAGCCGGGACAGGGTAATCAGCCCCAGCATTTT